This paragraph reports one T cell receptor (beta chain). What it binds is unknown. One entry per CDR3 protein, called by TCRdb with MiXCR from the reads. The sample has more than 300,000 distinct CDR3 sequences, approximately 35% seen once. The source of the sample is a study of T cell repertoires in cytomegalovirus infection. CDR3 length: 15 amino acids. After removal of 2 bases from V and 1 base from J, the junction contained 3 bases not matched to a gene. Germline V lookup: CDR1 KGHDR, CDR2 SFDVKD. Findings of the study overall: It was HLA-C-restricted CMV-specific TCR beta clonotypes that dominated the response ex vivo. Cumulative frequency of public TCR beta families picked out carriers of CMV plus the relevant HLA.

The TCR sequence derives from a human donor in good health (CMV status not recorded). Some clones in this sample may be carry-over from other donors' samples. The chain carries TRBV24-1 and TRBJ2-5; 7 bases match TRBD1. The sequencing here drew on cultured PBMCs, taken from culture after CMV antigen stimulation. The CDR3 DNA is TGTGCCACCAGTGATTCGCAGGGGGTCCAAGAGACCCAGTACTTC. This encodes CATSDSQGVQETQYF.